The present TCR beta chain was sequenced within a study of tumor and adjacent non-tumor tissue in lung cancer. On the study more broadly: Histology: under 15 adenocarcinoma, a couple of squamous cell carcinoma, 1 small cell lung cancer. About 4.17 million productive TCRbeta reads were obtained per sample on average.

This sample's RNA came from whole unsorted tissue. The normal lung tissue was taken more than 3 cm from the tumor edge. Three rounds of nested PCR, following a modified ARM-PCR protocol, produced the TCRbeta library. TCRdb reprocessed the multiplex PCR reads with MiXCR, giving one entry per CDR3 protein. The sample carries 80,000 to 130,000 distinct CDR3 sequences, approximately 60% recorded once. In regard to this clonotype: As yet, its antigen is unknown. A much larger clone sits a single nucleotide away, making a read error possible.

Study-wide findings and caveats: Normal lung showed higher cumulative top 100 clone frequency than tumor. Compared with tumor, normal lung showed significantly lower TCR diversity.

V lost 3 bases to trimming and J lost 0 bases, with 11 bases between them. The germline V gene encodes CDR1 SGHVS and CDR2 FQNEAQ. This CDR3 has 16 residues. Sequencing input: distant non-tumor lung tissue. This clonotype originated in a man younger than 45 with non-small cell lung cancer. The gene calls are TRBV7-8 and TRBJ2-2; D possibly corresponds to TRBD1 (5 bases). The CDR3: CASSFRKGANTGELFF. The CDR3 coding sequence is TGTGCCAGCAGCTTTAGAAAAGGGGCGAACACCGGGGAGCTGTTTTTT.